This T cell receptor beta chain originates from a study of vaccination effects on CD4 cells after COVID-19. Study at large: Post-vaccine sample collection fell at a median of 72 days after the second dose. Study findings and constraints: Clones that were induced by infection or by vaccine showed marked contraction late after vaccination.

As regards this clone: The antigen remains unidentified.

Antigen-specific CD4+ T cells were expanded with viral peptide pools in the ViraFEST assay before sequencing. Cells that had been cultured for 10 days were the source of isolated CD4+ T cells. Participants were given two doses of BNT162b2 or mRNA-1273 vaccine. The vaccine recipients had no prior SARS-CoV-2 infection, with negative nucleocapsid antibodies. Every well got two million PBMC, which were grown with about 9.9 IU/ml IL-2 and 8.5 to 10 ug/ml peptides. Germline V lookup: CDR1 LNHDA, CDR2 SQIVND (reference sequence). Trimming cost V 6 bases and J 7 bases, with 18 bases left between them. CDR3 length equals 14 residues. Assay: immunoSEQ multiplex PCR; the TCRdb copy retains only in-frame clones and omits some. The data contain around 65,000 clones, 55% to 85% of them singletons.

The sequencing used CD4+ T cells from PBMCs cultured with HCoV-229E spike peptides, collected after COVID-19 vaccination. The rearrangement uses TRBV19 and TRBJ1-2; D is uncertain. This clonotype was obtained from a human donor who received a COVID-19 vaccine. The CDR3 nucleotides read TGTGCCAGTAGCCGGGAAGGACTACTATCTGGCTACACCTTC. This sequence encodes CASSREGLLSGYTF.